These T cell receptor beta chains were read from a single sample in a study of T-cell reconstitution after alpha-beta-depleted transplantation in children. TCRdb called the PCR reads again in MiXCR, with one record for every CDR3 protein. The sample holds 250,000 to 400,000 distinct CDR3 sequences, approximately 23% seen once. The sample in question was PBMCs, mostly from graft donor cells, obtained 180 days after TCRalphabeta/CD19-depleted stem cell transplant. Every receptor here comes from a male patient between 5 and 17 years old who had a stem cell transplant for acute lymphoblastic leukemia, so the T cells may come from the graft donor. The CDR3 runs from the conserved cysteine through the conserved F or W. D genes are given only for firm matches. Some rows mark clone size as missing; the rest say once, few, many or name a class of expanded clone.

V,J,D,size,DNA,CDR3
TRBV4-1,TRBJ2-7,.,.,TGCGCCAGCAGCCAAGCGGGCTTTCGGGGGGCATTGGACTACGAGCAGTACTTC,CASSQAGFRGALDYEQYF
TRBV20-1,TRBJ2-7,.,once,TGCAGTGCTAGAGATATCCTGCACGGGCAGTACTTC,CSARDILHGQYF
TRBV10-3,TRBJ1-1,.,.,TGTGCCATCAGTGAGTCTGGGGTGAACACTGAAGCTTTCTTT,CAISESGVNTEAFF
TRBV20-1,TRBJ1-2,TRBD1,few,TGCAGTGCACGGGACAGTTTAGGCTACACCTTC,CSARDSLGYTF
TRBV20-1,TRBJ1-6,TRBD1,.,TGCAGTGCAATCCCGGGACAGGGGGATAATTCACCCCTCCACTTT,CSAIPGQGDNSPLHF
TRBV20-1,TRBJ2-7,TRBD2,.,TGCAGTGCTAGGATTGCGGGAGGGTACGAGCAGTACTTC,CSARIAGGYEQYF
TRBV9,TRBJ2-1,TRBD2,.,TGTGCCAGCAGCGTAGCGGCGGGGGTTAGCTATGAGCAGTTCTTC,CASSVAAGVSYEQFF
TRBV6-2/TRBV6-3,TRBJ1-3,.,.,TGTGCCAGCAGGTACTCGTGGGACACCATATATTTT,CASRYSWDTIYF
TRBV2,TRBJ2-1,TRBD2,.,TGTGCCACCCAAGGCGGGAGGATCGCCTACAATGAGCAGTTCTTC,CATQGGRIAYNEQFF
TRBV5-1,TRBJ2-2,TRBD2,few,TGCGCCAGCAGCTGGACTAGCTGGGCCGGGGAGCTGTTTTTT,CASSWTSWAGELFF
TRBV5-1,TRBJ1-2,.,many,TGCGCCACCAGCCAGGGCAGAGCTAACTATGGCTACACCTTC,CATSQGRANYGYTF
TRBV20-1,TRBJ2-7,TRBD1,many,TGCAGTGCTAGGGGACAGCCCTACGAGCAGTACTTC,CSARGQPYEQYF
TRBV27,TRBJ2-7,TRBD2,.,TGTGCCAGCAGTTTAGGGGGACTAGCGGGACTCCCCCGTTATGGCGAGCAGTACTTC,CASSLGGLAGLPRYGEQYF
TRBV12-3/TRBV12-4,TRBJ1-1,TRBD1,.,TGTGCCAGCAGGACCGGGACAGGGGGTCTTCTTCGGAGTATGAACACTGAAGCTTTCTTT,CASRTGTGGLLRSMNTEAFF
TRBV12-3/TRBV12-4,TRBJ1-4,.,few,TGTGCCAGCAGTTTTAGGGGGGTTCTGGAACTGTTTTTT,CASSFRGVLELFF
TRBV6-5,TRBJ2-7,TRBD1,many,TGTGCCAGCAGTCACACGGGACAGGGTAAGGGCGAGCAGTACTTC,CASSHTGQGKGEQYF
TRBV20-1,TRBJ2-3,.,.,TGCAGTGCTAGAGAGGGGCGACTAAGCACAGATACGCAGTATTTT,CSAREGRLSTDTQYF
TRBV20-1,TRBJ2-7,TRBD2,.,TGCAGTGCTCGGTCGACTAGCGGTTCTTACGAGCAGTACTTC,CSARSTSGSYEQYF
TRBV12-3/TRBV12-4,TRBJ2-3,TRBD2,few,TGTGCCAGCACCCTTAGCGGGAGAGGGCCACACACAGATACGCAGTATTTT,CASTLSGRGPHTDTQYF
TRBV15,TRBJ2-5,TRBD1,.,TGTGCCACCAGCCGGACAAGGACAGGGACGCAAGAGACCCAGTACTTC,CATSRTRTGTQETQYF
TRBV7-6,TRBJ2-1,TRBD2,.,TGTGCCAGCAGCCGGACTAGTTTTTACAATGAGCAGTTCTTC,CASSRTSFYNEQFF
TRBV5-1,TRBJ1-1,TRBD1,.,TGCGCCAGCAGCTTTGTGACAGGGGGCGAGACTGAAGCTTTCTTT,CASSFVTGGETEAFF
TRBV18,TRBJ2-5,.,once,TGTGCCAGCTCACCATGGGGGCCGACAGGCCCCCAAGAGACCCAGTACTTC,CASSPWGPTGPQETQYF
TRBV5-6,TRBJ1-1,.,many,TGTGCCAGCAGCTTGGGCCGGGAGGGGCTACGCACTGAAGCTTTCTTT,CASSLGREGLRTEAFF
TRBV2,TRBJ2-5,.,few,TGTGCCAGCATCGAAGACCAAGAGACCCAGTACTTC,CASIEDQETQYF
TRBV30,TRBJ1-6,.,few,TGTGCCTGGAGGCGGCCCCCGGAGGGCCTCGGTTCACCCCTCCACTTT,CAWRRPPEGLGSPLHF
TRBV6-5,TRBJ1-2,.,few,TGTGCCAGCAGGTCTCGGGACGGGAACTATGGCTACACCTTC,CASRSRDGNYGYTF
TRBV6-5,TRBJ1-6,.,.,TGTGCCAGCAGTTACGGACAGATGTATAATTCACCCCTCCACTTT,CASSYGQMYNSPLHF
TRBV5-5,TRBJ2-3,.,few,TGTGCCAGCAGCCAAAATCCCCTAGCGCCTGGGGATACGCAGTATTTT,CASSQNPLAPGDTQYF
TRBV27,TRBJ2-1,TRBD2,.,TGTGCCAGCAGTTTGGGTCACGGGACTAGCGGCAATGAGCAGTTCTTC,CASSLGHGTSGNEQFF
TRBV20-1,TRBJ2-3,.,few,TGCAGTGCTTTTGGACTCCACACAGATACGCAGTATTTT,CSAFGLHTDTQYF
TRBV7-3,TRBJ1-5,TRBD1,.,TGTGCCAGCAGCTCGCAGGGGGCTAGCCAGCCCCAGCATTTT,CASSSQGASQPQHF
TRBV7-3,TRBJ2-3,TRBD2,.,TGTGCCAGCAGCCCTTCCGGACTAGTAGTAGGAAAATATACGCAGTATTTT,CASSPSGLVVGKYTQYF
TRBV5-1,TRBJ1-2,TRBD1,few,TGCGCCAGCAGCTTGGCCCAGGGGGACGGCTACACCTTC,CASSLAQGDGYTF
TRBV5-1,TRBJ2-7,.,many,TGCGCCAGCAGCTTGGACACCTACGAGCAGTACTTC,CASSLDTYEQYF
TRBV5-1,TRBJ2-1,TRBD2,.,TGCGCCAGCAGCCCGGGACTAGCGGGAGAATATAGCTACAATGAGCAGTTCTTC,CASSPGLAGEYSYNEQFF
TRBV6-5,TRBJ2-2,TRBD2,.,TGTGCCAGCAGTTACGGGCTAGCGGGAACCGGGGAGCTGTTTTTT,CASSYGLAGTGELFF
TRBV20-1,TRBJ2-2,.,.,TGCAGTGCTAGAGATCGCCCGGGGCCCGGGGAGCTGTTTTTT,CSARDRPGPGELFF
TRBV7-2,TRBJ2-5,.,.,TGTGCCAGCAGCTTAGCGCTCAGGGTCCTTAAAGAGACCCAGTACTTC,CASSLALRVLKETQYF
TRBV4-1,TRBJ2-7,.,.,TGCGCCAGCAGCCAAGTACCAGGGGAGCAGTACTTC,CASSQVPGEQYF
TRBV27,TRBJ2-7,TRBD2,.,TGTGCCAGCGCGAGAGGGGTGACTAGCGGGAGCTACGAGCAGTACTTC,CASARGVTSGSYEQYF
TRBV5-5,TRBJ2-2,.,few,TGTGCCAGCAGCACAGGAGGACGGAACACCGGGGAGCTGTTTTTT,CASSTGGRNTGELFF
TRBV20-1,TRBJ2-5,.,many,TGCAGTGCTAGAGATATGGAGCCGTGGGAGACCCAGTACTTC,CSARDMEPWETQYF
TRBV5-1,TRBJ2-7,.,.,TGCGCCAGCAGCTTGGCTAGGGACGGCTACGAGCAGTACTTC,CASSLARDGYEQYF
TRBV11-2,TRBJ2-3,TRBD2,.,TGTGCCAGCAGCTTAGTTTTTGGACTAGCGGGTTCAATCTTCACAGATACGCAGTATTTT,CASSLVFGLAGSIFTDTQYF
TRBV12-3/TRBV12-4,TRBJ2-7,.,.,TGTGCCAGCAGTTTTGTGGGCCGTATATACGAGCAGTACTTC,CASSFVGRIYEQYF
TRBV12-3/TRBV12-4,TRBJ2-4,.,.,TGTGCCAGCAGTTTGTGGGGCGCGAACATTCAGTACTTC,CASSLWGANIQYF
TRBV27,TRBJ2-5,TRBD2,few,TGTGCCAGCAGTTTATCGCCTAGCGGGGTTGCCCAGTACTTC,CASSLSPSGVAQYF
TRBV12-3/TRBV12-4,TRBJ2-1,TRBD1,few,TGTGCCAGCAGTTTAGGGCGGGACAGGGGCCTCTACAATGAGCAGTTCTTC,CASSLGRDRGLYNEQFF